Below, one TCR beta chain is given with its context. The antigen it recognizes is unknown. No per-base quality is available; no much larger clone lies one base away. The data stem from a study of T cells in Graves' hyperthyroidism and ophthalmopathy (dated by TCRdb to 2018 to 2020). For the study in its entirety: Peripheral blood samples were taken at the time of initial diagnosis, prior to any treatment. The 75 to 100 discovery patients were divided at random into training and test sets in a 7:3 ratio. A discovery cohort of fewer than 110 patients, roughly 45 with Graves' ophthalmopathy and more than 55 with stable Graves' hyperthyroidism, was used to find distinguishing TCR V-J signatures. According to the paper, TCR Vbeta CDR3 sequencing was carried out on approximately 140 peripheral blood samples, which came from fewer than 50 ophthalmopathy, roughly 75 hyperthyroidism and roughly 17 progressor patients. After sampling, hyperthyroidism patients received methimazole starting at 30 mg daily, and ophthalmopathy patients received high-dose intravenous methylprednisolone. Whether ophthalmopathy could be predicted prospectively was tested in an independent validation cohort made up of under 20 hyperthyroidism patients plus 17 patients who later progressed to ophthalmopathy. Thyroid tissue and blood T-cell repertoires from about six Graves' hyperthyroidism patients were also compared in the study. Overall results and qualifications from the work: In cross-validation, a model built on a 13 V-J signature told ophthalmopathy apart from stable hyperthyroidism with approximately 90% sensitivity and roughly 81% specificity, and in testing the same model reached 80%/75%. In validation, progression to ophthalmopathy was predicted by the model with around 70% sensitivity and under 85% specificity, a median of roughly six months before onset. Sample size was not statistically predetermined, and blinding of investigators to group allocation was not performed. Blood samples also contained most of the expanded thyroid clonotypes (frequency above 0.001), which suggests that blood repertoires may reflect thyroid immune responses.

Stable Graves' hyperthyroidism was defined as the absence of progression to ophthalmopathy over 18 months of follow-up. Hyperthyroidism patients were aged 18 to 65 years and newly diagnosed, with disease duration of less than 2 months. Patients with uncontrolled infections, other autoimmune diseases, pregnancy or lactation were excluded. Diagnoses were based on clinical symptoms, serum thyroxine and TRAb, thyroid ultrasound and orbital computed tomography. Ficoll-Paque density gradient centrifugation was used to isolate PBMCs from approximately 11 ml of fresh peripheral blood. Total RNA was extracted with Trizol reagent, and quality was checked on an Agilent 2100 Bioanalyzer. Amplification of TCR beta CDR3 regions was carried out from RNA transcripts. For the first round of RT-PCR on the TCR CDR3, the HTBI primer set was used together with the Qiagen OneStep RT-PCR kit. The libraries were constructed in a second round of multiplex PCR and then size-selected and purified. The libraries were sequenced on an Illumina HiSeq2000 using paired-end 100 bp reads. Regarding the original processing steps: SOAPnuke was used to process the raw data, with reads discarded if the reads contained adapters or uncalled bases, had a mean Phred below 15, or lacked an exact constant-primer or identifier match. COPE v1.2.5 was used to merge high-quality paired reads, and clonotypes were defined as unique nucleotide sequences. MiTCR v1.1 was used to align the clonotypes against IMGT TRBV, TRBD and TRBJ reference segments. The analysis was restricted to V-J combinations with a frequency above 0.0001, which together covered around 99% of the repertoires. A TCS score was defined as the ratio of F50 (clonal expansion) to E x V (chaos), with BLOSUM62-based TCRdist applied between CDR3 peptides within each V-J. Welch's t-statistics and random forest reduced 514 V-J features to fewer than 15, which were used in a naive Bayes classifier (R e1071). In-frame beta chains were kept once TCRdb had trimmed the public reads at Q25 with fastp and called clones with MiXCR. Rows matching on CDR3 protein sequence are summarized as one entry with the most common DNA and genes. It is TCRdb's table, rather than the study itself, that gives the V and J calls and clone size. The sample table holds around 350,000 distinct CDR3 sequences, of which under 15% were seen once. The ten largest clones represent 9% to 9.5% of the sample.

The junction carries 15 bases between V and J, which are trimmed by 2 bases and 10 bases respectively. From the germline V gene (reference sequence), CDR1 is SEHNR and CDR2 is FQNEAQ. Spanning cysteine to phenylalanine, the CDR3 consists of 14 amino acids. Here the CDR3 DNA is all that survives: 42 bases in frame from base 1. This receptor was taken from a woman aged 18-29 years with Graves' hyperthyroidism. The chain joins TRBV7-9 to TRBJ2-1, and possibly TRBD2, on 5 matching bases. The sequencing input was blood. CDR3 reads: CASSLQSDSSEQFF. The nucleotides are TGTGCCAGCAGCTTACAGTCGGACTCGTCGGAGCAGTTCTTC.